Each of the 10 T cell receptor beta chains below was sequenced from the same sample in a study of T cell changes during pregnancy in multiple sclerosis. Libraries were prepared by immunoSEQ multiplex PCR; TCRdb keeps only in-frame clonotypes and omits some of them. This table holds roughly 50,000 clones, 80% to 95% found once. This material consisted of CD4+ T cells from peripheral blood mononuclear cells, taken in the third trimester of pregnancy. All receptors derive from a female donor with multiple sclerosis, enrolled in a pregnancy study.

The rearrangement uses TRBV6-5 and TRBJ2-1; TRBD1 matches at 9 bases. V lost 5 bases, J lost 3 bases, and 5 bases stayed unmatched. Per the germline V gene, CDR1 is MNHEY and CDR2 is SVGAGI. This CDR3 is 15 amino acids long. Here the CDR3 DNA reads TGTGCCAGCAGTGGGGACAGGGTTAACTACAATGAGCAGTTCTTC. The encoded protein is CASSGDRVNYNEQFF.

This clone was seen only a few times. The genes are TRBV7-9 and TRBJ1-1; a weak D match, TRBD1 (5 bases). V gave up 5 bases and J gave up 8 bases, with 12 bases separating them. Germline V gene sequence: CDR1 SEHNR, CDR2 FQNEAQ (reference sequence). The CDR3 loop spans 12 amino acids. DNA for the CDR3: TGTGCCAGCAGCCGGTTGACAGAAGAAGCTTTCTTT. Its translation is CASSRLTEEAFF.

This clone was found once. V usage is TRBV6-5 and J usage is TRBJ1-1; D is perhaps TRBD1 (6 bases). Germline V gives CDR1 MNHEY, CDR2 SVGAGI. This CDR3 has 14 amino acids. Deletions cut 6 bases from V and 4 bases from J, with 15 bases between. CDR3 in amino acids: CASSRPQGFTEAFF. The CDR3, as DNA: TGTGCCAGCAGCCGACCGCAGGGGTTCACTGAAGCTTTCTTT.

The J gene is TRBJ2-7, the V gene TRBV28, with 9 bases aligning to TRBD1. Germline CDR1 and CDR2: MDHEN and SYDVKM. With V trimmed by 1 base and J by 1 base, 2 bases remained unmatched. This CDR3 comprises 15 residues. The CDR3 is CASSLLGTGSYEQYF. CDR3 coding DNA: TGTGCCAGCAGTTTATTGGGGACAGGGTCCTACGAGCAGTACTTC.

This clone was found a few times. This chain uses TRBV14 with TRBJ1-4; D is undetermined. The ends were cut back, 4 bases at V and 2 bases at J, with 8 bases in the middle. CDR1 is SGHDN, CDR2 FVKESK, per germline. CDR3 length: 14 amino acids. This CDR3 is CASSPRVTNEKLFF. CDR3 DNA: TGTGCCAGCAGCCCTCGGGTGACTAATGAAAAACTGTTTTTT.

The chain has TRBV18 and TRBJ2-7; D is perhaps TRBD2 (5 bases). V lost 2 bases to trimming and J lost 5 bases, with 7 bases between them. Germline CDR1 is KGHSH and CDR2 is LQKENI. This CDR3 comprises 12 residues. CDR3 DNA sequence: TGTGCCAGCTCACCATCAGCGGACGAGCAGTACTTC. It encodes CASSPSADEQYF.

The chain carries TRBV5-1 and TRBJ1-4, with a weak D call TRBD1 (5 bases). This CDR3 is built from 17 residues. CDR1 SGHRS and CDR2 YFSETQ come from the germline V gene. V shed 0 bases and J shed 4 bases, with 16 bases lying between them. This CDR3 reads CASSLVGRALSNEKLFF. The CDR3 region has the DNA TGCGCCAGCAGCTTGGTGGGCAGGGCGCTAAGTAATGAAAAACTGTTTTTT.

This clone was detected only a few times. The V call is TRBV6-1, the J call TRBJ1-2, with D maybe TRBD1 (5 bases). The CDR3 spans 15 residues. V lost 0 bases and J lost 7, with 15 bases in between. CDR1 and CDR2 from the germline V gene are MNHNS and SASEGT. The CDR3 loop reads CASSEAHLGQGGYTF. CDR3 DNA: TGTGCCAGCAGTGAAGCGCATCTGGGGCAAGGTGGCTACACCTTC.

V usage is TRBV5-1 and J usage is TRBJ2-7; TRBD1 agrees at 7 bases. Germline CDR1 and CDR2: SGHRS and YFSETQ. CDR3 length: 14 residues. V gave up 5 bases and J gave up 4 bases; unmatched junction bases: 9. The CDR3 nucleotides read TGCGCCAGCAGAAGGACAGGCGTGGGGTACGAGCAGTACTTC. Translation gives CASRRTGVGYEQYF.

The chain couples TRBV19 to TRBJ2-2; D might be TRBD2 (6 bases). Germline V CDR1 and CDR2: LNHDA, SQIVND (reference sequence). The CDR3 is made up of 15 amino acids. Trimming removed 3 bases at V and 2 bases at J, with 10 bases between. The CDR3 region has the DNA TGTGCCAGTAGTATCCTAGCGACTAACACCGGGGAGCTGTTTTTT. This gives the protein CASSILATNTGELFF.